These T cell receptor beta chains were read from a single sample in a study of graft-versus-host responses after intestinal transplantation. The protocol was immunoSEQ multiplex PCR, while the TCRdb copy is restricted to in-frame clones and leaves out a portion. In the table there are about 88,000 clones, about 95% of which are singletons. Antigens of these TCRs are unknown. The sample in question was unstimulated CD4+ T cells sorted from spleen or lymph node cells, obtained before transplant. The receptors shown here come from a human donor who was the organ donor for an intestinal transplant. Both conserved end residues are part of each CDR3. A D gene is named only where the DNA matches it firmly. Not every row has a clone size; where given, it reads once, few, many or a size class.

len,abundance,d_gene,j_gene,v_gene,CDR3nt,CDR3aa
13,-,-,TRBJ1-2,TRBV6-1,TGTGCCAGCGGGGCAGCAGCTAACTATGGCTACACCTTC,CASGAAANYGYTF
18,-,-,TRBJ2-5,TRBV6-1,TGTGCCAGCAGTGCCCCCGTCAGGGGGGCCCCGACGCAAGAGACCCAGTACTTC,CASSAPVRGAPTQETQYF
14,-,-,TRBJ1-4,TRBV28,TGTGCCAGCAGTTTGACAAGAACTAATGAAAAACTGTTTTTT,CASSLTRTNEKLFF
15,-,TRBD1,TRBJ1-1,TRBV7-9,TGTGCCAGCAGCGAAGGACAGGAGGCATCCACTGAAGCTTTCTTT,CASSEGQEASTEAFF
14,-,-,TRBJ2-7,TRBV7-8,TGTGCCAGCAGCTTAGTGACGGATGCCTACGAGCAGTACTTC,CASSLVTDAYEQYF
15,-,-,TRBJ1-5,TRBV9,TGTGCCAGCAGCGTAGGCACCCATAGCAATCAGCCCCAGCATTTT,CASSVGTHSNQPQHF
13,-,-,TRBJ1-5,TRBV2,TGTGCCAGCACGGGGCAGGGCAATCAGCCCCAGCATTTT,CASTGQGNQPQHF
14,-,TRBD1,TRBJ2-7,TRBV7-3,TGTGCCAGCAGCTTCGGGACAGGAAGGGACGAGCAGTACTTC,CASSFGTGRDEQYF
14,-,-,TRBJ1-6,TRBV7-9,TGTGCCAGCAGACCCCAAAGTGGGAATTCACCCCTCCACTTT,CASRPQSGNSPLHF
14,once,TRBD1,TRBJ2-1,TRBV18,TGTGCCAGCTCTCGACGACAGGGGATAAATGAGCAGTTCTTC,CASSRRQGINEQFF
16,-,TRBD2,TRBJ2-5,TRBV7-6,TGTGCCAGCAGCTTAGCGCTAGCGGGGCCTCAAGAGACCCAGTACTTC,CASSLALAGPQETQYF
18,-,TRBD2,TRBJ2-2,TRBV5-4,TGTGCCAGCAGCTCGAGACTAGCGGGGGGCCCGAACACCGGGGAGCTGTTTTTT,CASSSRLAGGPNTGELFF
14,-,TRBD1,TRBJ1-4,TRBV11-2,TGTGCCAGCAGCCACGGGACAGGGAGTAAAAAACTGTTTTTT,CASSHGTGSKKLFF
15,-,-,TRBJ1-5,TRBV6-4,TGTGCCAGCAGACGGACAGTCTCTAGCAATCAGCCCCAGCATTTT,CASRRTVSSNQPQHF
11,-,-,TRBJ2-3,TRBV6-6,TGTGCCAGCGCGAAACAGGGAACGCAGTATTTT,CASAKQGTQYF
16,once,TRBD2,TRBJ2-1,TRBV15,TGTGCCACCAGCAGTTCTCTGGCGGGGGGTGACAATGAGCAGTTCTTC,CATSSSLAGGDNEQFF
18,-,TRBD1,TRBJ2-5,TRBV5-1,TGCGCCAGCAGCTCGGGGGCATCCGGGACAGGGACGGGAGAGACCCAGTACTTC,CASSSGASGTGTGETQYF
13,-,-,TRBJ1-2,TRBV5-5,TGTGCCAGCAGCTTTGCACAGGGATATGGCTACACCTTC,CASSFAQGYGYTF
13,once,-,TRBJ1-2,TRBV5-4,TGTGCCAGCAGCTTGGGATCGGCCTATGGCTACACCTTC,CASSLGSAYGYTF
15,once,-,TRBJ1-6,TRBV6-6,TGTGCCAGCAGTTACTCGAGGGGGAGGGATTCACCCCTCCACTTT,CASSYSRGRDSPLHF
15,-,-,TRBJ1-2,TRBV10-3,TGTGCCATCAGTGGAGGGGCCTCAGCTAACTATGGCTACACCTTC,CAISGGASANYGYTF
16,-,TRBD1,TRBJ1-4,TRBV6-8,TGTGCCAGCAGTTACTCGATCGACAGGGAGGGGGAAAAACTGTTTTTT,CASSYSIDREGEKLFF
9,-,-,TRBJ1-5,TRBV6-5,TGTGCCAGCAGTCAGCCCCAGCATTTT,CASSQPQHF
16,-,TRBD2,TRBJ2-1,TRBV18,TGTGCCAGCTCAGTTCCGACTAGAGGGCGGGGGAATGAGCAGTTCTTC,CASSVPTRGRGNEQFF
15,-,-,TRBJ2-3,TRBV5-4,TGTGCCAGCACCTTCCAGTGGGCGAGCACAGATACGCAGTATTTT,CASTFQWASTDTQYF
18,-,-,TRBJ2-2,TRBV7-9,TGTGCCAGCAGCTTACCCCGCTCGACACAAATGAGGACCGGGGAGCTGTTTTTT,CASSLPRSTQMRTGELFF
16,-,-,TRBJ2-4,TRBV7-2,TGTGCCAGCAGCTTAGTTGCTAGCCTTTCCAAAAACATTCAGTACTTC,CASSLVASLSKNIQYF
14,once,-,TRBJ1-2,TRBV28,TGTGCCAGCAGCCAACCGTCACGGTGGTGGGGCTACACCTTC,CASSQPSRWWGYTF
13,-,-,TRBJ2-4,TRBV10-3,TGTGCCATCAGTGCAGGGGCGGAAAACATTCAGTACTTC,CAISAGAENIQYF
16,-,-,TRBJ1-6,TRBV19,TGTGCCACCGAGACAGTCCCGAGCTCCTATAATTCACCCCTCCACTTT,CATETVPSSYNSPLHF
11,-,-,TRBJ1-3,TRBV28,TGTGCCAGCAGTTACCGAAACACCATATATTTT,CASSYRNTIYF
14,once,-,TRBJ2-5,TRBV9,TGTGCCAGCAGCGTAGATCCCCTGTTGGAGACCCAGTACTTC,CASSVDPLLETQYF
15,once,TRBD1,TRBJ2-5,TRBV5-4,TGTGCCAGCAGCTACGGCGGGACAGGGAGCCAGACCCAGTACTTC,CASSYGGTGSQTQYF
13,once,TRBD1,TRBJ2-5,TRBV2,TGTGCCACCTCGGACAGGGGACAAGAGACCCAGTACTTC,CATSDRGQETQYF
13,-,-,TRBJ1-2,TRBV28,TGTGCCAGCAGTTTATCGTATAACTATGGCTACACCTTC,CASSLSYNYGYTF
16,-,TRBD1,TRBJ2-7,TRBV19,TGTGCCAGTAGTAAGAGAGACAGGGGGCAGACCTACGAGCAGTACTTC,CASSKRDRGQTYEQYF
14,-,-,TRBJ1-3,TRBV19,TGTGCCAGTATGTCCCCGACCGTGGGTAACACCATATATTTT,CASMSPTVGNTIYF
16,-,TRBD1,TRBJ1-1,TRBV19,TGTGCCAGTAGTAGGGGACAGGGATTAATGAACACTGAAGCTTTCTTT,CASSRGQGLMNTEAFF
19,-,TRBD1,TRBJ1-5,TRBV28,TGTGCCAGCAGTTTCGTCGATAAACGGACAGGGGGGGGGAATCAGCCCCAGCATTTT,CASSFVDKRTGGGNQPQHF
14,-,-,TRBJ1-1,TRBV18,TGTGCCAGCTCGCCTGGGACACAGAACACTGAAGCTTTCTTT,CASSPGTQNTEAFF
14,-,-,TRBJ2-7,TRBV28,TGTGCCAGCAGCCACGGGTTGCATCCCTACGAGCAGTACTTC,CASSHGLHPYEQYF
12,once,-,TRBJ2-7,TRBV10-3,TGTGCCATCAGTGGGCCGCAAGGCGAGCAGTACTTC,CAISGPQGEQYF
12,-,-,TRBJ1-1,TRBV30,TGTGCCTGGAGTGTTGGGAACACTGAAGCTTTCTTT,CAWSVGNTEAFF
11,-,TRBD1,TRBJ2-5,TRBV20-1,TGCAGTGCCGCACAGGGGCTTACCCAGTACTTC,CSAAQGLTQYF
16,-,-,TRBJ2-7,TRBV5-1,TGCGCCAGCAGCTTGTTGGGGGACCTCCAGGCCTACGAGCAGTACTTC,CASSLLGDLQAYEQYF
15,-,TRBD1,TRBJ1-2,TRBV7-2,TGTGCCAGCAGCTTAGGGACAGGGGGCAACTATGGCTACACCTTC,CASSLGTGGNYGYTF
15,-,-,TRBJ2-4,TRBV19,TGTGCCAGTAGTGACCATAAACTAGCCAAAAACATTCAGTACTTC,CASSDHKLAKNIQYF
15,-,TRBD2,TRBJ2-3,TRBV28,TGTGCCAGCAGTTCCGGGGGGGCTAGCACAGATACGCAGTATTTT,CASSSGGASTDTQYF
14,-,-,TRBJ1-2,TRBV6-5,TGTGCCAGCAGCAATAAGGGATCAGGGTATGGCTACACCTTC,CASSNKGSGYGYTF
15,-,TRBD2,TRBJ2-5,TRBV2,TGTGCCAGCAGCGGACTAGCGGGGATTAAAGAGACCCAGTACTTC,CASSGLAGIKETQYF
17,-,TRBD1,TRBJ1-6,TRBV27,TGTGCCAGCAGCACGACAGGGGACTACTCCTATAATTCACCCCTCCACTTT,CASSTTGDYSYNSPLHF
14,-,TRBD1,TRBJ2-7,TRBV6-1,TGTGCCAGCCGACACGGACAGGGCCCCTACGAGCAGTACTTC,CASRHGQGPYEQYF
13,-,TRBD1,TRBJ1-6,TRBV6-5,TGTGCCAGCACAGGGGGCCAGAATTCACCCCTCCACTTT,CASTGGQNSPLHF
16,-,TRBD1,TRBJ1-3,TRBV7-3,TGTGCCAGCAGCTTAAGGGGGACAGGGGCTGGAAACACCATATATTTT,CASSLRGTGAGNTIYF
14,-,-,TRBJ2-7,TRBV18,TGTGCCAGCTCACTATCCGGGCAATCCTACGAGCAGTACTTC,CASSLSGQSYEQYF